This passage covers 18 T cell receptor beta chains from one sample sequenced in a study of blood T cells in healthy people across ages. Next came a second PCR, run for about 6 to 11 cycles, which used a sample-barcoded 5' primer along with a J-beta primer mix. TCRdb processed the 5' RACE reads anew with MiXCR; each CDR3 protein has one entry. The sample lists roughly 1.5 million distinct CDR3 sequences, less than 45% seen once, with approximately 4% in the top ten. The sample comprised blood. These receptors were collected from a woman aged 18-29 years in good health.

Regarding this clonotype: The junction differs from germline at one of its ends, possibly a read error. The gene calls are TRBV7-9 and TRBJ2-6, with unresolved D. Germline CDR1 and CDR2: SEHNR and FQNEAQ (reference sequence). This CDR3 spans 13 amino acids. The chain's CDR3 is CAIPFSGVNVLTF. CDR3 nucleotide sequence: TGTGCTATCCCTTTCTCTGGGGTCAACGTCCTGACTTTC.

V usage is TRBV5-1 and J usage is TRBJ2-2, with TRBD2 matching 8 bases. The germline gives CDR1 SGHRS, CDR2 YFSETQ. The CDR3 spans 16 residues. Trimming at V came to 6 bases and at J to 7 bases, leaving 14 bases not matched to a gene. CDR3 in amino acids: CASTGRGTSGHGELFF. The CDR3, as DNA: TGCGCCAGCACCGGGAGAGGAACTAGCGGCCACGGGGAGCTGTTTTTT.

This clonotype was counted only a few times. The V call is TRBV20-1, the J call TRBJ1-5; D unresolved. CDR3 length: 15 amino acids. The germline V gene has CDR1 DFQATT and CDR2 SNEGSKA (reference sequence). Trimming left V 0 bases short and J 0 bases short, with 9 bases between. CDR3 region: CSARDRLFSNQPQHF. CDR3 bases: TGCAGTGCTAGAGATCGATTGTTTAGCAATCAGCCCCAGCATTTT.

The V and J genes are TRBV27 and TRBJ2-7, with D possibly being TRBD1 (5 bases). Trimming left V 3 bases short and J 5 bases short, with 11 bases between. CDR1 and CDR2 (germline): MNHEY, SMNVEV (reference sequence). This CDR3 comprises 13 residues. CDR3: CASSFFQGNEQYF. In DNA, the CDR3 is TGTGCCAGCAGTTTTTTTCAGGGAAACGAGCAGTACTTC.

This clonotype turned up a few times. This chain joins TRBV5-1 and TRBJ2-7; 7 nucleotides align to TRBD2. The CDR3 runs 14 residues. The germline V gene encodes CDR1 SGHRS and CDR2 YFSETQ. V lost 6 bases and J lost 5; bases outside the gene matches: 11. DNA of the CDR3: TGCGCCAGCACCCCCGGGACTATGGGCCACGAGCAGTACTTC. Amino acid sequence: CASTPGTMGHEQYF.

The V call is TRBV3-1, the J call TRBJ1-1; possibly TRBD1 for D (5 bases). Trimming cost V 5 bases and J 1 base, with 14 bases left between them. Germline-derived CDR1 and CDR2 are LGHDT and YNNKEL (reference sequence). The CDR3 consists of 15 residues. The CDR3 bases are TGTGCCAGCAGCGGGGCCGGTTTGGAGAACACTGAAGCTTTCTTT. Translated, it gives CASSGAGLENTEAFF.

This clonotype was seen only a few times. J is TRBJ1-2 and V is TRBV12-3 or TRBV12-4; 9 bases are a match to TRBD1. The CDR3 totals 14 residues. Trimming at V came to 7 bases and at J to 7 bases, leaving 10 bases not matched to a gene. CDR3 bases: TGTGCCAGCACCCAGGACAGGGGTGGGTTTGGCTACACCTTC. It is translated as CASTQDRGGFGYTF.

This clonotype was detected a few times. V usage is TRBV7-9 and J usage is TRBJ1-2; D unresolved. V gave up 1 base and J gave up 4 bases, with 7 bases separating them. Germline V gene sequence: CDR1 SEHNR, CDR2 FQNEAQ (reference sequence). This CDR3 region has 13 residues. The DNA for the CDR3 is TGTGCCAGCAGCTTAGTGATCGCCTATGGCTACACCTTC. This sequence encodes CASSLVIAYGYTF.

The genes are TRBV20-1 and TRBJ2-1; 12 bases agree with TRBD2. The length of the CDR3 is 16 residues. The V and J ends lost 6 bases and 7 bases, in that order; junction bases with no gene match: 13. CDR1 DFQATT and CDR2 SNEGSKA come from the germline V gene (reference sequence). CDR3 sequence (DNA): TGCAGTGCCCCCGTGCCTAGCGGGGGGGCGAGGAATGAGCAGTTCTTC. Amino acids: CSAPVPSGGARNEQFF.

Comments on this clonotype: This may arise from a read error, as a much more abundant clone is one base away. The DNA of the CDR3 is TGCGCCACGGGGAGGGGGACTAGCGGGTGGACGCGTAATGAGCAGTACTTC. This gives the protein CATGRGTSGWTRNEQYF. V and J are TRBV4-1 and TRBJ2-7, with 12 bases matching TRBD2. CDR3 length: 17 amino acids. Germline CDR1 is MGHRA and CDR2 is YSYEKL. V shed 10 bases, J shed 7 bases, and the junction held 20 bases outside the gene matches.

V and J are TRBV29-1 and TRBJ2-7; D not resolved. Germline assignment: CDR1 SQVTM and CDR2 ANQGSEA. V lost 2 bases to trimming and J lost 7 bases, with 15 bases between them. The CDR3 has 13 residues. This CDR3 reads CSVETQIYNEQYF. CDR3 nucleotide sequence: TGCAGCGTTGAAACCCAGATCTACAATGAGCAGTACTTC.

This clonotype showed up just once. The chain carries TRBV10-3 and TRBJ2-3; no clear D. This CDR3 has 15 amino acids. V gave up 10 bases and J gave up 2 bases, with 19 bases separating them. Germline loops: CDR1 ENHRY, CDR2 SYGVKD. The CDR3 reads CATREAIVVTDTQYF. The CDR3 nucleotides read TGTGCCACCCGCGAAGCAATTGTGGTCACAGATACGCAGTATTTT.

The V call is TRBV9, the J call TRBJ1-6, with D perhaps TRBD1 (6 bases). V was clipped by 2 bases and J by 3 bases, with 12 bases between them. The germline V gene has CDR1 SGDLS and CDR2 YYNGEE. The CDR3 totals 16 residues. This chain's CDR3 is CASSVTGNDYNSPLHF. In DNA form, the CDR3 reads TGTGCCAGCAGCGTTACAGGGAACGACTATAATTCACCCCTCCACTTT.

The chain employs TRBV7-2 and TRBJ1-6; TRBD1 is a possible D gene (5 bases). The length of the CDR3 is 15 residues. With 4 bases removed from V and 6 bases from J, the gap between germline ends came to 13 bases. Germline lookup yields CDR1 SGHTA and CDR2 FQGNSA. The CDR3 region is CASSYSRDGNSPLHF. Written as DNA, the CDR3 is TGTGCCAGCAGCTACAGCCGGGACGGTAATTCACCCCTCCACTTT.

The sample holds a few counts of this clonotype. The chain uses TRBV6-1 and TRBJ2-1; unclear D gene. Trimming took off 0 bases at V and 5 bases at J, with 8 bases between the two ends. There are 14 residues in the CDR3. In germline, CDR1 is MNHNS, CDR2 SASEGT. The CDR3 bases are TGTGCCAGCAGTGAAGCGAGACCCCACAATGAGCAGTTCTTC. It specifies CASSEARPHNEQFF.

This sequence joins TRBV24-1 and TRBJ2-2; 11 nucleotides agree with TRBD2. V gave up 3 bases and J gave up 4 bases; unmatched junction bases: 6. CDR1 and CDR2 (germline): KGHDR, SFDVKD. The CDR3 contains 17 residues. The CDR3 DNA is TGTGCCACCAGTGATCCCCCACTAGCGGGAGCCACCGGGGAGCTGTTTTTT. This sequence encodes CATSDPPLAGATGELFF.

This clonotype was counted only a few times. This chain uses TRBV20-1 with TRBJ2-1; TRBD2 agrees at 13 bases. V shed 6 bases, J shed 9 bases, and the junction held 11 bases outside the gene matches. The CDR3 covers 15 residues. The germline V gene encodes CDR1 DFQATT and CDR2 SNEGSKA (reference sequence). CDR3 amino acids: CSARGTSGILVEQFF. The CDR3 nucleotides are TGCAGTGCCCGTGGGACTAGCGGGATCTTGGTTGAGCAGTTCTTC.

The chain combines TRBV5-1 with TRBJ2-1; D possibly corresponds to TRBD1 (6 bases). CDR3 size: 15 residues. Germline V gene data show CDR1 as SGHRS and CDR2 as YFSETQ. The V end was cut by 4 bases, the J end by 3 bases, with 14 bases between. CDR3 residues: CASSMGHGVYNEQFF. In DNA form, the CDR3 reads TGCGCCAGCAGCATGGGACACGGGGTCTACAATGAGCAGTTCTTC.